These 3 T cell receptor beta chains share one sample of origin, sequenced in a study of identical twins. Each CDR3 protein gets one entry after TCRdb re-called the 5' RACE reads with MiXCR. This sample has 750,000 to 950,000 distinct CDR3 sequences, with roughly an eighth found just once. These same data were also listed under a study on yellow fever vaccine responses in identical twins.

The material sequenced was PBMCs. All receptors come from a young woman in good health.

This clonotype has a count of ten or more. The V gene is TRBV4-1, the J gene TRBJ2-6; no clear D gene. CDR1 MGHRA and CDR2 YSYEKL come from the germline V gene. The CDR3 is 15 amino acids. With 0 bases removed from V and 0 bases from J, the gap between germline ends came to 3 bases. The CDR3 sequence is CASSQEISGANVLTF. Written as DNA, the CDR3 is TGCGCCAGCAGCCAAGAGATCTCTGGGGCCAACGTCCTGACTTTC.

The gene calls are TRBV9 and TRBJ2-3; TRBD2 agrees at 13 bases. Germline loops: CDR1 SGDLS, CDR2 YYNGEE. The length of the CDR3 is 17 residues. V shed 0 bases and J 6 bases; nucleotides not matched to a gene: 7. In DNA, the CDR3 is TGTGCCAGCAGCGTAGAGACTAGCGGGAGGTGGTTGGATACGCAGTATTTT. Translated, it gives CASSVETSGRWLDTQYF.

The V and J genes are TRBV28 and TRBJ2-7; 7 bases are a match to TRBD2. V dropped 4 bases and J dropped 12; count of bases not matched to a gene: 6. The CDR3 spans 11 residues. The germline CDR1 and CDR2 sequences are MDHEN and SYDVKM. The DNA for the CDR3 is TGTGCCAGCAGTTGGGGGGGAGTAGGGTACTTC. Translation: CASSWGGVGYF.